This T cell receptor (beta chain) was identified in a study of blood T cell repertoires in COVID-19. The CDR3 covers 12 residues. The V end was cut by 1 base, the J end by 7 bases, with 8 bases between. CDR1 is SGHTA and CDR2 is FQGNSA in the germline V gene. Under the authors' procedure: Amplification of reference gene primers was used by the study to estimate nucleated cell counts. Measured with immunoSEQ multiplex PCR; TCRdb has only the in-frame clones, and not every one. V and J calls plus clone size are reproduced from that table; the DNA served to infer D and trimming. This sample has 300,000 to 450,000 clones; 87% occur once, and the top ten carry 1.5% to 2.5%. Participants' own reports of clinical history determined their cohort assignment.

The V gene is TRBV7-2, the J gene TRBJ2-7, with D possibly TRBD2 on 5 matching bases. The TCR sequence derives from a middle-aged man in a cohort exposed to, infected with or recovered from COVID-19 (not recorded which). The sample was PBMCs or T cells enriched from blood (not recorded which). In DNA form, the CDR3 reads TGTGCCAGCAGCTTAGGGCGCGGGGAGCAGTACTTC. Encoded protein: CASSLGRGEQYF.